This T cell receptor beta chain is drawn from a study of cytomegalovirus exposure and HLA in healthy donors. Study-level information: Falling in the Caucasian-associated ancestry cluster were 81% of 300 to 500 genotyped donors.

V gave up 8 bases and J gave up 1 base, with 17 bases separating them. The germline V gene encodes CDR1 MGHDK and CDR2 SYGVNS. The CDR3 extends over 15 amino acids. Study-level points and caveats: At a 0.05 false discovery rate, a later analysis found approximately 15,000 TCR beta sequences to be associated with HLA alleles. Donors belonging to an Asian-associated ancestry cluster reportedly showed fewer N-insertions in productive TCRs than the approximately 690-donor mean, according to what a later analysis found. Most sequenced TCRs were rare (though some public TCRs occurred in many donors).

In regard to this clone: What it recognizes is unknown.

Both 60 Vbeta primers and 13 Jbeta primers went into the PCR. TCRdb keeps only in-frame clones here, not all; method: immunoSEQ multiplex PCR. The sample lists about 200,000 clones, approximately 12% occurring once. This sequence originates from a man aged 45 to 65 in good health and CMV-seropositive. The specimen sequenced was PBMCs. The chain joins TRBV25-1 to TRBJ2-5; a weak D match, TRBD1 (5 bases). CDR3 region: CASSLAGWSQETQYF. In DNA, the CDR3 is TGTGCCAGCTCCCTGGCAGGGTGGAGCCAAGAGACCCAGTACTTC.